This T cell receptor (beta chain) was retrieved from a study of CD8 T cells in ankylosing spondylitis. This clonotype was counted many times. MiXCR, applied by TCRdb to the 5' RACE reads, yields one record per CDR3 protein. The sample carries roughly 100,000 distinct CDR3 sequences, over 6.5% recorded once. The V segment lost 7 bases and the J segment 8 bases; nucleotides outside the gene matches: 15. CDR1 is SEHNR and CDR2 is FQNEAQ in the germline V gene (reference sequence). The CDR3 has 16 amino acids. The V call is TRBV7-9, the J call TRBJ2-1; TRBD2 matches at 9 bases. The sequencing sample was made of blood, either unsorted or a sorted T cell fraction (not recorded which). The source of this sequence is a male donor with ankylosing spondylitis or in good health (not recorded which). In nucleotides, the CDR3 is TGTGCCAGCACGCGGGGCGGGAGGGCCGAGGAGGATGAGCAGTTCTTC. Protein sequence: CASTRGGRAEEDEQFF.